Below are 2 T cell receptor beta chains sequenced from a single sample in a study of tumor T cells in aggressive B-cell lymphoma. Libraries were prepared by immunoSEQ multiplex PCR; TCRdb keeps only in-frame clonotypes and omits some of them. The sample carries 4,000 to 5,000 clones, roughly 90% recorded once. The sequenced sample was tumor tissue. The receptors were sampled from an adult with diffuse large B cell lymphoma.

The V call is TRBV23-1, the J call TRBJ1-1, with D perhaps TRBD1 (5 bases). TRBV23-1 belongs to the ORF category, with a function that is uncertain. The V end was cut by 7 bases, the J end by 11 bases, with 14 bases between. This CDR3 has 11 residues. The CDR3 reads CASTLGGEAFF. The CDR3 bases are TGCGCCAGCACCCTAGGAGGGGAGGCTTTCTTT.

The rearrangement joins TRBV6-5 to TRBJ2-1; D is perhaps TRBD1 (6 bases). V was pared by 5 bases and J by 10 bases, with 12 bases between. The CDR3 is 12 amino acids. Germline CDR1 and CDR2: MNHEY and SVGAGI. CDR3: CASSPQGVEQFF. The DNA of the CDR3 is TGTGCCAGCAGTCCACAGGGAGTCGAGCAGTTCTTC.